The rows below give T cell receptor beta chains drawn from one sample of a study of blood T cell repertoires in COVID-19. This table comes from immunoSEQ multiplex PCR, and its TCRdb copy is limited to in-frame clones, with some not included. Altogether 40,000 to 60,000 clones are present, under 95% being singletons, with the ten largest covering approximately 4%. The sample comprised peripheral blood. The receptors originated from a human donor in a cohort sampled during active COVID-19. CDR3s include the opening cysteine and the closing phenylalanine or tryptophan. A D gene is named only where the DNA matches it firmly. The size entry is marked missing in some rows and otherwise reads once, few, many or a size class.

J gene | V gene | D gene | clone size | CDR3 DNA | CDR3 protein
TRBJ1-1 | TRBV6-6 | - | - | TGTGCCAGCAGTTACTCTCAGAACACTGAAGCTTTCTTT | CASSYSQNTEAFF
TRBJ1-4 | TRBV7-9 | - | - | TGTGCCAGCAGCTTAAACATGGATGAAAAACTGTTTTTT | CASSLNMDEKLFF
TRBJ2-7 | TRBV10-2 | TRBD2 | - | TGCGCCAGCAGTGAGATAGGGGAGGGAACCTACGAGCAGTACTTC | CASSEIGEGTYEQYF
TRBJ2-7 | TRBV7-3 | TRBD2 | - | TGTGCCAGCAGCATAACTAGCGGGAGTCAGTACGAGCAGTACTTC | CASSITSGSQYEQYF
TRBJ1-1 | TRBV28 | - | - | TGTGCCAGCAGTTTACTGACAAGACGGATGAACACTGAAGCTTTCTTT | CASSLLTRRMNTEAFF
TRBJ1-2 | TRBV6-1 | - | - | TGTGCCAGCAGTGAATTCGGGACATCATATGGCTACACCTTC | CASSEFGTSYGYTF
TRBJ1-1 | TRBV18 | - | - | TGTGCCAGCTCACTTTACGACAGGAACACTGAAGCTTTCTTT | CASSLYDRNTEAFF
TRBJ1-2 | TRBV7-9 | - | - | TGTGCCAGCAGCTCCGACGGCGGAGGCTACACCTTC | CASSSDGGGYTF
TRBJ2-1 | TRBV7-9 | - | - | TGTGCCAGCAGCCCCGGTTACAATGAGCAGTTCTTC | CASSPGYNEQFF
TRBJ2-7 | TRBV9 | TRBD2 | - | TGTGCCAGCAGCGTATCAACGGGAGGGCACTACGAGCAGTACTTC | CASSVSTGGHYEQYF
TRBJ1-6 | TRBV11-2 | - | - | TGTGCCAGCAGCTTAGTAGGATACAGGGTATATAATTCACCCCTCCACTTT | CASSLVGYRVYNSPLHF
TRBJ1-2 | TRBV20-1 | - | once | TGCAGTGCTGTAGGGGCATATGGCTACACCTTC | CSAVGAYGYTF
TRBJ1-6 | TRBV7-9 | - | once | TGTGCCAGCAGCCCGTCAGGGGAGGGTAATTCACCCCTCCACTTT | CASSPSGEGNSPLHF
TRBJ2-5 | TRBV12-3/TRBV12-4 | - | once | TGTGCCAGCAGTTTCCAGGGGAAGACCCAGTACTTC | CASSFQGKTQYF
TRBJ1-2 | TRBV19 | TRBD1 | - | TGTGCCAGTAGTGCCTTAGACAGGGGGCAGTACTATGGCTACACCTTC | CASSALDRGQYYGYTF
TRBJ2-7 | TRBV28 | TRBD1 | - | TGTGCCAGCAGTTCTCCGGGACAGGGGACCTACGAGCAGTACTTC | CASSSPGQGTYEQYF
TRBJ1-2 | TRBV5-4 | - | - | TGTGCCAGCAGCTTGGCCGATGGACAGTACTATGGCTACACCTTC | CASSLADGQYYGYTF
TRBJ2-5 | TRBV6-1 | TRBD1 | - | TGTGCCAGCAGTGACGGGACAGCAGGTCGAGAGACCCAGTACTTC | CASSDGTAGRETQYF
TRBJ1-6 | TRBV11-2 | TRBD1 | once | TGTGCCAGCAGCTTCGACAGGGGGCGGGGTTCACCCCTCCACTTT | CASSFDRGRGSPLHF
TRBJ1-1 | TRBV2 | TRBD1 | - | TGTGCCAGCTATAGGGGACAGGCTGAAGCTTTCTTT | CASYRGQAEAFF
TRBJ2-5 | TRBV11-3 | - | - | TGTGCCAGCAGCCCGACCTCTGGAGGGGAGACCCAGTACTTC | CASSPTSGGETQYF
TRBJ2-7 | TRBV27 | TRBD2 | - | TGTGCCAGCAGTGGGCGGACTAGACTCTACGAGCAGTACTTC | CASSGRTRLYEQYF
TRBJ1-2 | TRBV11-2 | - | - | TGTGCCAGCAGCCCCCGGGAGGGCTATGGCTACACCTTC | CASSPREGYGYTF